Below are 10 T cell receptor beta chains sequenced from a single sample in a study of T-cell reconstitution after alpha-beta-depleted transplantation in children. This sample's TCRbeta library carried unique molecular identifier barcodes. TCRdb redid the calling of the PCR reads with MiXCR, one entry per CDR3 protein. The sample includes roughly 500,000 distinct CDR3 sequences, about 10% of them seen just once. The sequences come from PBMCs, collected before TCRalphabeta/CD19-depleted stem cell transplant. Source of these receptors: a child younger than 10 with inherited bone marrow failure, due to receive a stem cell transplant.

The V call is TRBV7-2, the J call TRBJ2-1, with TRBD2 as a possible D gene (5 bases). Trimming removed 0 bases at V and 2 bases at J, with 8 bases between. Germline V gene lookup returns CDR1 SGHTA and CDR2 FQGNSA. The length of the CDR3 is 15 residues. The chain's CDR3 is CASSLAGVPYNEQFF. CDR3 in DNA: TGTGCCAGCAGCTTAGCGGGAGTACCCTACAATGAGCAGTTCTTC.

This clonotype occurred many times. This chain joins TRBV6-2 or TRBV6-3 and TRBJ2-5, with 8 bases that match TRBD2. This CDR3 contains 14 residues. Germline V lookup: CDR1 MNHEY, CDR2 SVGEGT. J gave up 5 bases and V 2 bases, and 4 bases lay outside the gene matches. CDR3 coding DNA: TGTGCCAGCAGTTACCGGGAGGGCGCCGAGACCCAGTACTTC. Its protein product is CASSYREGAETQYF.

This clonotype was seen ten or more times. The CDR3 nucleotides read TGCGCCAGCAGCTTGGCCTACGTAGGACAGGGGAGTGGAAACACCATATATTTT. This codes for CASSLAYVGQGSGNTIYF. The J gene is TRBJ1-3, the V gene TRBV5-1; 9 bases align to TRBD1. Germline-derived CDR1 and CDR2 are SGHRS and YFSETQ. Trimming removed 0 bases from V and 3 bases from J; junction bases left unmatched: 10. The CDR3 is made up of 18 amino acids.

This clonotype was picked up many times. The V and J genes are TRBV6-2 or TRBV6-3 and TRBJ2-1; 10 nucleotides match TRBD2. V lost 2 bases and J lost 9; bases outside the gene matches: 7. Per the germline V gene, CDR1 is MNHEY and CDR2 is SVGEGT. This CDR3 spans 15 amino acids. CDR3 region: CASSYRLAGDFEQFF. DNA for the CDR3: TGTGCCAGCAGTTACAGGCTAGCGGGAGATTTTGAGCAGTTCTTC.

Only a few counts were recorded for this clonotype. In DNA form, the CDR3 reads TGTGCCAGCTCACTACATGAGGGCGCGAACACCGGGGAGCTGTTTTTT. Translation: CASSLHEGANTGELFF. The chain combines TRBV18 with TRBJ2-2; D is possibly TRBD2 (5 bases). The V gene's germline CDR1 is KGHSH and CDR2 LQKENI. V was clipped by 4 bases and J by 0 bases, with 12 bases between them. The CDR3 has 16 residues.

The CDR3 DNA is TGTGCCAGCAGCTGGGACAGGGGGCTCGGCTACACCTTC. Translation gives CASSWDRGLGYTF. J is TRBJ1-2 and V is TRBV5-4, with 12 nucleotides matching TRBD1. This CDR3 spans 13 amino acids. Trimming at V came to 3 bases and at J to 8 bases, leaving 2 bases not matched to a gene. The germline gives CDR1 SGHNT, CDR2 YYREEE (reference sequence).

The rearrangement links TRBV2 to TRBJ2-1; 7 nucleotides agree with TRBD1. The CDR3 extends over 15 amino acids. The ends lost 6 bases at V and 8 bases at J; junction bases unmatched: 13. CDR1 and CDR2 (germline): SNHLY, FYNNEI. In DNA, the CDR3 is TGTGCCAGCAGGGAGACAGGGTGGCTGAGCGATGAGCAGTTCTTC. Encoded protein: CASRETGWLSDEQFF.

This clonotype was seen more than once but under ten times. CDR3 region: CSARIAGGPYEQYF. The CDR3 DNA sequence: TGCAGTGCTAGAATAGCAGGGGGCCCCTACGAGCAGTACTTC. The genes are TRBV20-1 and TRBJ2-7, with 8 bases that match TRBD1. V dropped 2 bases and J dropped 2; count of bases not matched to a gene: 5. This CDR3 region has 14 residues. From germline, CDR1 is DFQATT and CDR2 SNEGSKA (reference sequence).

Note on this clonotype: This may arise from a read error, as a much more abundant clone is one base away. The chain carries TRBV29-1 and TRBJ1-2, with D maybe TRBD1 (5 bases). CDR1 SQVTM and CDR2 ANQGSEA come from the germline V gene. The CDR3 covers 14 residues. The CDR3 nucleotides read TGCAGCGTTGTACCAGGGACGGGGAATTATGGCTACGCCTTC. It codes for CSVVPGTGNYGYAF.

This sequence joins TRBV6-2 or TRBV6-3 and TRBJ2-1; D is unresolved. V lost 8 bases and J lost 9, with 17 bases in between. CDR1 and CDR2 (germline): MNHEY, SVGEGT. The CDR3 has 13 residues. This chain's CDR3 is CASRPGPGIEQFF. CDR3 in DNA: TGTGCCAGCCGGCCCGGGCCCGGAATTGAGCAGTTCTTC.